These 6 T cell receptor beta chains originate from one sample sequenced in a study of T cells in Graves' hyperthyroidism and ophthalmopathy. TCR beta CDR3 region amplification was performed from RNA transcripts. RT-PCR in the first round (using the HTBI primer set) targeted the TCR CDR3. A single record per CDR3 protein comes from TCRdb applying MiXCR to the multiplex PCR reads. The table lists around 700,000 distinct CDR3 sequences, under 20% of them singletons. The specimen sequenced was blood. The source is a woman in her 50s with Graves' hyperthyroidism that later progressed to Graves' ophthalmopathy.

The chain joins TRBV6-2 or TRBV6-3 to TRBJ1-1; D is undetermined. Looked up from germline, CDR1 is MNHEY and CDR2 is SVGEGT. This CDR3 is 18 amino acids long. The V end lost 0 bases, the J end lost 0 bases, and 17 bases lay between the germline ends. This chain's CDR3 is CASSYSLRRITLNTEAFF. Written as DNA, the CDR3 is TGTGCCAGCAGTTACTCCTTGAGACGGATCACGCTGAACACTGAAGCTTTCTTT.

The sample holds many counts of this clonotype. The V and J genes are TRBV5-1 and TRBJ2-3; D might be TRBD1 (5 bases). Trimming took 5 bases from V and 2 from J, leaving 9 bases between them. Germline CDR1 reads SGHRS; CDR2 reads YFSETQ. CDR3 length: 13 residues. The chain's CDR3 is CASSKGSTDTQYF. The CDR3, as DNA: TGCGCCAGCAGTAAGGGGTCCACAGATACGCAGTATTTT.

This clonotype was seen ten or more times. The rearrangement uses TRBV18 and TRBJ1-5, with D unclear. Germline V gene lookup returns CDR1 KGHSH and CDR2 LQKENI. The CDR3 has 14 residues. V was clipped by 6 bases and J by 0 bases, with 9 bases between them. The CDR3 nucleotides read TGTGCCAGCTCGCCAGACGGTAGCAATCAGCCCCAGCATTTT. Its translation is CASSPDGSNQPQHF.

The gene calls are TRBV7-9 and TRBJ2-7, with D possibly being TRBD1 (6 bases). V gave up 5 bases and J gave up 3 bases, with 14 bases separating them. The CDR3 sequence is 14 residues long. From germline, CDR1 is SEHNR and CDR2 FQNEAQ (reference sequence). This CDR3 reads CASSPKGQDYEQYF. The CDR3 nucleotides are TGTGCCAGCAGCCCTAAGGGACAAGACTACGAGCAGTACTTC.

There are a few counts of this clonotype. J is TRBJ2-5 and V is TRBV9; D is possibly TRBD1 or TRBD2 (7 bases each). This CDR3 has 16 residues. Per the germline V gene, CDR1 is SGDLS and CDR2 is YYNGEE. V shed 4 bases and J shed 0 bases, with 16 bases lying between them. The CDR3 DNA reads as TGTGCCAGCAGCCCCCAGGGGGGGGGGTACCAAGAGACCCAGTACTTC. It encodes CASSPQGGGYQETQYF.

The rearrangement joins TRBV10-1 to TRBJ2-2; D is uncertain. This CDR3 is 15 amino acids long. CDR1 and CDR2 from the germline V gene are WNHNN and SYGVQD (reference sequence). V was trimmed by 4 bases and J by 6 bases, leaving 15 bases between them. CDR3 loop: CASSAGHGLAGELFF. CDR3 DNA: TGCGCCAGCAGTGCGGGTCATGGGTTGGCCGGGGAGCTGTTTTTT.